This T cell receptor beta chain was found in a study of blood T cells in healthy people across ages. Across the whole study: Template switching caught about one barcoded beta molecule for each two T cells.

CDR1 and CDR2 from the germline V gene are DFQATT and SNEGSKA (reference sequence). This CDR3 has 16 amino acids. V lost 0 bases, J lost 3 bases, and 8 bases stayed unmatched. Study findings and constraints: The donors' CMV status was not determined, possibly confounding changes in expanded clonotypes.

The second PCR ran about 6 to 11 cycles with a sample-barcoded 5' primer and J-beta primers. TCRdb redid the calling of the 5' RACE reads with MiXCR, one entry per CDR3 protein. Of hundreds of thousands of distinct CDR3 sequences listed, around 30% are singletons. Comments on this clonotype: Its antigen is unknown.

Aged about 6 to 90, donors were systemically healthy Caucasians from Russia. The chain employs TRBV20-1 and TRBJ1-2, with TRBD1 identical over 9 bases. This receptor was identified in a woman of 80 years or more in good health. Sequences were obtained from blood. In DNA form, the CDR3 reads TGCAGTGCTAGAGATCCTGGGACAGGGATATACTATGGCTACACCTTC. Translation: CSARDPGTGIYYGYTF.